This T cell receptor (beta chain) was documented in a study of graft-versus-host responses after intestinal transplantation. This clone was detected only once. No antigen is known for it. Germline V gene lookup returns CDR1 KGHSH and CDR2 LQKENI. With V trimmed by 5 bases and J by 7 bases, 4 bases remained unmatched. The CDR3 length is 14 residues. Clones were sequenced by immunoSEQ multiplex PCR, and TCRdb holds only the in-frame ones, with some missing. The repertoire holds around 130,000 clones, around 90% seen once, with over 0.15% in the top ten. General observations from the study: Analysis identified GvH clones in recipient marrow, with some appearing first in ileum or blood.

This receptor was identified in a human donor who received an intestinal transplant. The chain has TRBV18 and TRBJ1-6, with 8 bases lining up with TRBD1. This sample comprised unstimulated CD4+ T cells sorted from spleen or lymph node cells, obtained before intestinal transplant. CDR3 region: CASSSGQGNSPLHF. As DNA, the CDR3 is TGTGCCAGCTCATCAGGACAGGGAAATTCACCCCTCCACTTT.